In its sample, the clone carrying this T cell receptor beta chain was seen many times. This entry belongs to a study of neurological immune-mediated disorders. The ends lost 2 bases at V and 7 bases at J; junction bases unmatched: 2. CDR3 length equals 11 residues. The germline V gene has CDR1 DFQATT and CDR2 SNEGSKA (reference sequence). Healthy control participants comprised blood bank volunteers in Maryland, USA. The study built unsorted libraries from 2 million PBMCs kept at -80 C. Synthesis of cDNA was accomplished via 5'RACE employing 10-nucleotide random UMIs. The output of every sequencing run, over 170 million TCR-beta sequences, came from 15-18 subjects. TCRdb itself ran the 5' RACE reads through MiXCR, one entry per CDR3 protein. The data contain about 27,000 distinct CDR3 sequences, about 21% of them singletons.

The source material was PBMCs. The chain has TRBV20-1 and TRBJ2-7, with TRBD1 matching 7 bases. This clonotype originated in an older woman in good health. CDR3 sequence: CSARRDREQYF. CDR3 bases: TGCAGTGCTAGAAGGGACAGAGAGCAGTACTTC.